Listed below are T cell receptor beta chains from one sample, sequenced in a study of cytomegalovirus exposure and HLA in healthy donors. Generated by immunoSEQ multiplex PCR, the TCRdb table keeps only in-frame clones and is missing some. The sample holds some 83,000 clones. Sequenced: PBMCs. The receptor source for this set is a woman aged 25 to 39 in good health and CMV-seronegative. CDR3s include the opening cysteine and the closing phenylalanine or tryptophan. Each record gives: D gene, J gene, V gene, CDR3 protein, CDR3 DNA. D genes are given only for firm matches.

.	TRBJ2-3	TRBV30	CAWSPGRTHTDTQYF	TGTGCCTGGAGTCCCGGTAGGACACACACAGATACGCAGTATTTT
TRBD1	TRBJ1-4	TRBV2	CASSGTGEREKLFF	TGTGCCAGCAGTGGGACAGGGGAACGAGAAAAACTGTTTTTT
TRBD1	TRBJ2-7	TRBV10-3	CAISEPDRGSYEQYF	TGTGCCATCAGTGAGCCCGACAGGGGTTCCTACGAGCAGTACTTC
TRBD1	TRBJ2-7	TRBV7-9	CASTPGQVDEQYF	TGTGCCAGTACTCCGGGACAGGTGGACGAGCAGTACTTC
TRBD1	TRBJ1-1	TRBV6-1	CASGQGGGWEAFF	TGTGCCAGCGGACAGGGCGGGGGTTGGGAAGCTTTCTTT
TRBD2	TRBJ2-1	TRBV30	CAWSEGTSGGHEQFF	TGTGCCTGGAGTGAGGGGACTAGCGGGGGGCATGAGCAGTTCTTC
.	TRBJ1-2	TRBV5-1	CASSSGLINYGYTF	TGCGCCAGCAGCTCGGGACTGATTAACTATGGCTACACCTTC
.	TRBJ1-1	TRBV6-1	CASSEATGGGNTEAFF	TGTGCCAGCAGTGAAGCTACGGGAGGGGGGAACACTGAAGCTTTCTTT
TRBD1	TRBJ1-1	TRBV29-1	CSVEPTGVNTEAFF	TGCAGCGTTGAACCGACAGGGGTAAACACTGAAGCTTTCTTT
.	TRBJ2-1	TRBV19	CASSMRIQADNEQFF	TGTGCCAGTAGTATGCGTATACAGGCGGACAATGAGCAGTTCTTC
.	TRBJ2-6	TRBV19	CASSTPSPISGANVLTF	TGTGCCAGTAGTACACCAAGCCCAATTTCGGGGGCCAACGTCCTGACTTTC
.	TRBJ2-7	TRBV7-9	CASSLGGWTVDEQYF	TGTGCCAGCAGCTTAGGGGGTTGGACAGTTGACGAGCAGTACTTC
TRBD2	TRBJ2-1	TRBV5-1	CASSSPSGGVDEQFF	TGCGCCAGCAGCTCCCCTAGCGGAGGGGTCGATGAGCAGTTCTTC
.	TRBJ2-3	TRBV27	CASSLMATDTQYF	TGTGCCAGCAGTTTAATGGCCACAGATACGCAGTATTTT